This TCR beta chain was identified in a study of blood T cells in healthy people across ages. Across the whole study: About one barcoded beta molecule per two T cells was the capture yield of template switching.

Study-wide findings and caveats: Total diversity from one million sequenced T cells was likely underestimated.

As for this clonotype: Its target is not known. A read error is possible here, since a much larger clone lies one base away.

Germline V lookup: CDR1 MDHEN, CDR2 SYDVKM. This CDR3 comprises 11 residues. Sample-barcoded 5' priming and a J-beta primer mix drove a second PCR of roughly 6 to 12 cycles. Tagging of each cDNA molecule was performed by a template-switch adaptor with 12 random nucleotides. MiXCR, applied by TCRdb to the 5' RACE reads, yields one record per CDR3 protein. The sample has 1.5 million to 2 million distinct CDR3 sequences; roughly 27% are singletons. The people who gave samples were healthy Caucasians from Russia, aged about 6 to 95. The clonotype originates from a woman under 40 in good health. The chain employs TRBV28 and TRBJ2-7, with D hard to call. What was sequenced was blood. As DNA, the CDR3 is TGTGCCTGCAGTTCTAACCACGAGCAGTACTTC. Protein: CACSSNHEQYF. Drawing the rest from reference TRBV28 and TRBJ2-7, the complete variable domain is DVKVTQSSRYLVKRTGEKVFLECVQDMDHENMFWYRQDPGLGLRLIYFSYDVKMKEKGDIPEGYSVSREKKERFSLILESASTNQTSMYLCACSSNHEQYFGPGTRLTVT.